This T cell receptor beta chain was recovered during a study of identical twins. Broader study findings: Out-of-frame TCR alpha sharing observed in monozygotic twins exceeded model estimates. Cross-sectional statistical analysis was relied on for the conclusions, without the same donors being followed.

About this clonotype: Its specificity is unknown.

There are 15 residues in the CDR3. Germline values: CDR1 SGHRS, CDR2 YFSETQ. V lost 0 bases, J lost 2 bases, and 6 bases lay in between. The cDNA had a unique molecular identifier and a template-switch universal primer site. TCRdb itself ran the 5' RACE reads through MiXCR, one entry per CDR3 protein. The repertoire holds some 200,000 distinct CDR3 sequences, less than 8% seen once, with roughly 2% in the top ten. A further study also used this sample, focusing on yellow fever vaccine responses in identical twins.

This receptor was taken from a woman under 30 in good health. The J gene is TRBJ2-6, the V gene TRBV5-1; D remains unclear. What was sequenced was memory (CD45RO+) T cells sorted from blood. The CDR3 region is CASSLVLAGANVLTF. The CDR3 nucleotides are TGCGCCAGCAGCTTGGTCCTTGCTGGGGCCAACGTCCTGACTTTC.